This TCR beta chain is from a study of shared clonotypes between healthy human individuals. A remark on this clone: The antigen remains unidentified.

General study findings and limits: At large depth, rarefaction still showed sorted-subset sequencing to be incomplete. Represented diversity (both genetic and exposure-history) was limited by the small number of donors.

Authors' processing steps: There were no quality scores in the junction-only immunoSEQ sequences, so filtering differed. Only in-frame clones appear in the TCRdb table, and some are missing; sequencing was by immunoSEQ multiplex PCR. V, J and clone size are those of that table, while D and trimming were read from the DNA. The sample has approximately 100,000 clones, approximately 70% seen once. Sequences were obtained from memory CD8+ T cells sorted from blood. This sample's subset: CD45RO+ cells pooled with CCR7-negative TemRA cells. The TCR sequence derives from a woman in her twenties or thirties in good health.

The CDR3, as DNA: TGTGCCAGCAGCCGAAACAGGGGCTTTGACACAGATACGCAGTATTTT. Amino acids: CASSRNRGFDTDTQYF. The gene calls are TRBV28 and TRBJ2-3; TRBD1 matches 7 bases. This CDR3 is 16 amino acids long. Germline V CDR1 and CDR2: MDHEN, SYDVKM. The junction had 11 bases not matched to a gene; V was cut back by 6 bases and J by 2 bases.